The 27 T cell receptor beta chains presented below share a single source sample, sequenced in a study of tumor and adjacent non-tumor tissue in lung cancer. This sample's RNA came from whole unsorted tissue. A modified ARM-PCR protocol with three rounds of nested PCR amplified TCRbeta. From the multiplex PCR reads, TCRdb called clonotypes with MiXCR, one entry per CDR3 protein. The table has tens of thousands of distinct CDR3 sequences, roughly 60% seen once. The specimen was lung tumor tissue. These receptors all stem from a man between 45 and 60 years old with non-small cell lung cancer.

The chain is built from TRBV20-1 and TRBJ2-6; D gene unclear. Trimming cost V 3 bases and J 1 base, with 19 bases left between them. This CDR3 comprises 18 residues. Germline V gene lookup returns CDR1 DFQATT and CDR2 SNEGSKA (reference sequence). The CDR3 DNA reads as TGCAGTGCTAGGCCCTTAATTGGACGGATTTCTGGGGCCAACGTCCTGACTTTC. The encoded protein is CSARPLIGRISGANVLTF.

The chain links TRBV28 to TRBJ1-2, with D possibly matching TRBD1 (6 bases). This CDR3 is built from 14 residues. CDR1 is MDHEN and CDR2 is SYDVKM in the germline V gene. Trimming left V 8 bases short and J 4 bases short, with 17 bases between. Here the CDR3 DNA reads TGTGCCAGCCAAAATGCGGGGGCAGTCTATGGCTACACCTTC. Its translation: CASQNAGAVYGYTF.

About this clonotype: The junction departs from the called germline gene at one end, perhaps through a read error. The chain carries TRBV12-3 or TRBV12-4 and TRBJ1-2; tentatively, D is TRBD1 (6 bases). The CDR3 is 14 residues long. The CDR3 sequence is CASNLALTGYGYTF. In nucleotides, the CDR3 is TGTGCCAGCAATTTAGCCCTAACAGGGTATGGCTACACCTTC.

In the case of this clonotype: A read error may be the cause here, since a much bigger clone is one base away. The rearrangement joins TRBV28 to TRBJ1-1; no clear D. This CDR3 spans 13 amino acids. Germline V lookup: CDR1 MDHEN, CDR2 SYDVKM. The CDR3 loop reads CASSRNRNIEAFF. In DNA form, the CDR3 reads TGTGCCAGCAGTCGAAATAGGAACATTGAAGCTTTCTTT.

This clonotype was recorded a few times. A much larger clone lies one base from this, so it may be a read error. This chain links TRBV29-1 with TRBJ2-7; D might be TRBD1 (6 bases). The V end lost 4 bases, the J end lost 3 bases, and 7 bases lay between the germline ends. The CDR3 totals 11 residues. Per the germline V gene, CDR1 is SQVTM and CDR2 is ANQGSEA. The CDR3 DNA reads as TGCAGCGTTGGGACAGTCTACGAGCAGTACTTC. It translates to CSVGTVYEQYF.

This clonotype was observed once. V usage is TRBV30 and J usage is TRBJ2-5, with D uncertain. The V and J ends lost 1 base and 1 base respectively, with 10 bases between them. Germline V lookup: CDR1 GTSNPN, CDR2 SVGIG (reference sequence). CDR3 length: 14 amino acids. The CDR3 sequence is CAWSGIGIQETQYF. The DNA for the CDR3 is TGTGCCTGGAGTGGGATTGGGATCCAAGAGACCCAGTACTTC.

The gene calls are TRBV24-1 and TRBJ2-7; D perhaps matches TRBD2 (5 bases). Germline CDR1 and CDR2: KGHDR and SFDVKD. V was trimmed by 5 bases and J by 5 bases, leaving 15 bases between them. The CDR3 is 14 residues long. The CDR3: CATSAYPGGHEQYF. DNA of the CDR3: TGTGCCACCAGTGCTTACCCCGGAGGCCACGAGCAGTACTTC.

This chain uses TRBV7-9 with TRBJ2-7; TRBD1 might be the D (5 bases). Germline V lookup: CDR1 SEHNR, CDR2 FQNEAQ (reference sequence). The V and J ends lost 5 bases and 4 bases respectively, with 15 bases between them. The CDR3 runs to 14 residues. As DNA, the CDR3 is TGTGCCAGCAGCCCTCATGTCAGGGCGTACGAGCAGTACTTC. Its protein is CASSPHVRAYEQYF. Filled out from reference TRBV7-9 and TRBJ2-7, the complete variable domain reads DTGVSQNPRHKITKRGQNVTFRCDPISEHNRLYWYRQTLGQGPEFLTYFQNEAQLEKSRLLSDRFSAERPKGSFSTLEIQRTEQGDSAMYLCASSPHVRAYEQYFGPGTRLTVT.

Concerning this clonotype: One junction end does not reproduce the germline sequence, and a read error may be involved. The rearrangement joins TRBV19 to TRBJ2-1; D may be TRBD1 or TRBD2 (6 bases each). Germline CDR1 is LNHDA and CDR2 is SQIVND (reference sequence). There are 16 residues in the CDR3. This CDR3 is CASSLGWGASHNEQFF. The CDR3 DNA follows: TGTGCCAGTAGCCTGGGATGGGGGGCTTCCCACAATGAGCAATTCTTC.

This clonotype was counted many times. J is TRBJ1-2 and V is TRBV6-1, with a tentative D call TRBD1 (5 bases). The V end lost 3 bases, the J end lost 13 bases, and 12 bases lay between the germline ends. CDR1 and CDR2 (germline): MNHNS, SASEGT. The CDR3 has 11 residues. CDR3 in amino acids: CASSERLGGTF. The CDR3 DNA sequence: TGTGCCAGCAGTGAGCGACTCGGGGGCACCTTC.

The chain carries TRBV11-2 and TRBJ2-5; D could derive from TRBD1 or TRBD2 (5 bases each). CDR3 size: 13 residues. From germline, CDR1 is SGHAT and CDR2 FQNNGV. V was cut by 5 bases and J by 5 bases, with 12 bases left in between. In DNA form, the CDR3 reads TGTGCCAGCAGCCCCGGGACCGACGAGACCCAGTACTTC. Encoded protein: CASSPGTDETQYF.

As concerns this clonotype: A read error is possible here, since a much larger clone lies one base away. The genes are TRBV30 and TRBJ2-1; 9 nucleotides agree with TRBD2. Germline V lookup: CDR1 GTSNPN, CDR2 SVGIG (reference sequence). The CDR3 sequence is 13 residues long. The CDR3 loop reads CVWKLAGRNEQFF. The CDR3, as DNA: TGTGTCTGGAAACTAGCGGGTCGGAATGAGCAGTTCTTC.

In regard to this clonotype: The CDR3 carries no conserved terminal phenylalanine or tryptophan, so it likely arises from a read error. J is TRBJ1-1 and V is TRBV6-1; 8 bases fit TRBD1. Germline V CDR1 and CDR2: MNHNS, SASEGT. The length of the CDR3 is 15 residues. Trimming cost V 4 bases and J 6 bases; bases outside gene matches: 10. Written as DNA, the CDR3 is TGTGCCAGCAGTGGCTTCCAGGGGGCTGGTGCTGAAGCTTTCTCT. Translated: CASSGFQGAGAEAFS.

The genes are TRBV7-2 and TRBJ2-5; a weak D match, TRBD1 (6 bases). The CDR3 runs to 16 residues. V was cut by 4 bases and J by 5 bases, with 20 bases left in between. CDR1 is SGHTA and CDR2 is FQGNSA in the germline V gene. Here the CDR3 reads CASSSAGTERGETQYF. CDR3 coding DNA: TGTGCCAGCAGCTCGGCCGGGACCGAGAGGGGGGAGACCCAGTACTTC.

As regards this clonotype: One end of the junction is discordant with germline, which a read error may explain. The chain uses TRBV28 and TRBJ1-2; D is unresolved. This CDR3 region has 12 residues. Germline lookup yields CDR1 MDHEN and CDR2 SYDVKM. CDR3 nucleotide sequence: TGTGCCAGCAGTCTAGGAGACTATGTCTACACCTTC. Translated, it gives CASSLGDYVYTF.

This clonotype turned up a few times. This may be a read error: a much more frequent sequence differs by one nucleotide. The chain couples TRBV13 to TRBJ1-6, with a weak D call TRBD1 (6 bases). The germline CDR1 and CDR2 sequences are PRHDT and FYEKMQ (reference sequence). The CDR3 sequence is 13 residues long. The CDR3 bases are TGTGCCAGCAGCGTAGGGGGGTTCTCACCCCTCCACTTT. Protein: CASSVGGFSPLHF.

As concerns this clonotype: A single base separates this from a much larger clone, so it may be a read error. The V call is TRBV30, the J call TRBJ1-5; D possibly corresponds to TRBD1 (6 bases). The germline V gene encodes CDR1 GTSNPN and CDR2 SVGIG (reference sequence). The CDR3 has 14 residues. CDR3 sequence reads: CVWSVGQGSWSQHF. The CDR3 nucleotides read TGTGTCTGGAGTGTCGGGCAGGGGAGTTGGTCCCAGCATTTT.

To note about this clonotype: A read error may produce the germline difference seen at one junction end. V gene TRBV11-2 combines with J gene TRBJ1-5; D remains ambiguous. This CDR3 has 15 amino acids. The V gene's germline CDR1 is SGHAT and CDR2 FQNNGV. The CDR3 loop is CASSFDSVRNQSQHF. CDR3 DNA sequence: TGTGCCAGCAGCTTCGATTCAGTCCGAAATCAGTCCCAGCATTTT.

As for this clonotype: This may be a read error, as it is one base from a much larger clone. The chain is built from TRBV6-6 and TRBJ2-1, with TRBD2 matching over 10 bases. The CDR3 contains 17 residues. The ends lost 5 bases at V and 8 bases at J; junction bases unmatched: 15. Per germline, CDR1 MNHNY and CDR2 SVGAGI (reference sequence). The CDR3 reads CASSRLGLAGAYHEQFF. DNA for the CDR3: TGTGCCAGCAGTCGGTTAGGGCTAGCGGGAGCTTACCATGAGCAGTTCTTC.

Note on this clonotype: A much bigger clone sits one base away, suggesting this may be a read error. The V gene is TRBV20-1, the J gene TRBJ2-1; 7 bases match TRBD2. Germline V gives CDR1 DFQATT, CDR2 SNEGSKA (reference sequence). The CDR3 consists of 14 residues. CDR3 sequence (DNA): TGCGGTGCTAGGGCGGGAGATAACTACAATGAGCAGTTCTTC. It translates to CGARAGDNYNEQFF.

A note on this clonotype: A junction end diverges from the germline sequence, so it may reflect a read error. This chain joins TRBV7-9 and TRBJ2-3; D unresolved. Germline CDR1 and CDR2: SEHNR and FQNEAQ (reference sequence). The CDR3 spans 13 residues. The CDR3 spells CASSQDPTDTQYF. Written as DNA, the CDR3 is TGTGCCAGCAGCCAGGACCCCACCGATACGCAATATTTT. The full variable domain, in which reference TRBV7-9 and TRBJ2-3 provide the parts outside the CDR3, is DTGVSQNPRHKITKRGQNVTFRCDPISEHNRLYWYRQTLGQGPEFLTYFQNEAQLEKSRLLSDRFSAERPKGSFSTLEIQRTEQGDSAMYLCASSQDPTDTQYFGPGTRLTVL.

Notes on this clonotype: A junction end diverges from the germline sequence, so it may reflect a read error. The J gene is TRBJ2-2, the V gene TRBV12-3 or TRBV12-4; perhaps D is TRBD1 or TRBD2 (5 bases each). The CDR3 consists of 12 residues. This CDR3 reads CASTRAVGELLF. The CDR3 DNA follows: TGTGCCAGCACCCGGGCGGTGGGGGAGCTGCTTTTT.

About this clonotype itself: One base away lies a much larger clone, so this may be a sequencing read error. This chain connects TRBV6-5 to TRBJ1-1; TRBD1 aligns across 7 bases. The germline gives CDR1 MNHEY, CDR2 SVGAGI. The CDR3 is 15 amino acids. After removal of 2 bases from V and 3 bases from J, the junction contained 6 bases not matched to a gene. In DNA, the CDR3 is TGTGCCAGCAGTTACGCCGGGACAGTGGACACTGAAGCTTTCTTT. Encoded protein: CASSYAGTVDTEAFF.

This clonotype has at least ten counts. The chain joins TRBV5-1 to TRBJ2-5; possibly TRBD2 for D (5 bases). V gave up 4 bases and J gave up 3 bases, with 10 bases separating them. The CDR3 has 13 amino acids. Germline V lookup: CDR1 SGHRS, CDR2 YFSETQ. CDR3 protein: CASSRSGEETQYF. CDR3 DNA: TGCGCCAGCAGCAGGTCCGGGGAAGAGACCCAGTACTTC.

Points on this clonotype: A much larger clone differs by one base, so this may be a read error. This rearrangement joins TRBV12-3 or TRBV12-4 to TRBJ2-7, with D possibly TRBD1 on 6 matching bases. CDR3 length: 13 residues. CDR3 DNA: TGTGCCGGCAGTAGGGGGATCCCTTACGAGCAGTACTTC. Translated, it gives CAGSRGIPYEQYF.

This clonotype was counted many times. The rearrangement uses TRBV28 and TRBJ1-5; D is ambiguous. The V end was cut by 1 base, the J end by 5 bases, with 15 bases between. The germline V gene encodes CDR1 MDHEN and CDR2 SYDVKM. The CDR3 totals 16 residues. This CDR3 reads CASSLFLTTFYQPQHF. The DNA for the CDR3 is TGTGCCAGCAGTTTATTCCTGACCACTTTTTATCAGCCCCAGCATTTT.

With regard to this clonotype: A junction end diverges from the germline sequence, so it may reflect a read error. V usage is TRBV6-5 and J usage is TRBJ2-6; no clear D. Germline lookup yields CDR1 MNHEY and CDR2 SVGAGI. There are 17 residues in the CDR3. In DNA form, the CDR3 reads TGTGCCAGCAATTACATCTACAGAGCGCGGGGGGCCAACGTCCTGACTTTC. Amino acid sequence: CASNYIYRARGANVLTF.